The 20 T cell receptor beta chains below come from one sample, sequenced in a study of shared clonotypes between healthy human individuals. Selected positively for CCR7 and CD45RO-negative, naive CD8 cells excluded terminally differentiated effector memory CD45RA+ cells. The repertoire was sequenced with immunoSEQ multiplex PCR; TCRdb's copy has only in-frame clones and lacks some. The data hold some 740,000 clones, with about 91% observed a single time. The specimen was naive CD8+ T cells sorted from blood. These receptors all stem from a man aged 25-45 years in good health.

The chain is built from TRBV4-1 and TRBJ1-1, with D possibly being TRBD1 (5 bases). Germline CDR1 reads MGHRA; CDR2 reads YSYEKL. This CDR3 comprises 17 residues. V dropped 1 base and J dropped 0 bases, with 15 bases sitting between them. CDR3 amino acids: CASSQVGARRLNTEAFF. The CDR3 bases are TGCGCCAGCAGCCAAGTAGGGGCCCGACGGTTGAACACTGAAGCTTTCTTT.

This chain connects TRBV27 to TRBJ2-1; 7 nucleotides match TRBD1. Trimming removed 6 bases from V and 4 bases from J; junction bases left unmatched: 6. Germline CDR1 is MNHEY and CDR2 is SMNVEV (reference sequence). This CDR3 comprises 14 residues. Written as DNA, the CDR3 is TGTGCCAGCAGGCCCGGGACAGAATACAATGAGCAGTTCTTC. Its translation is CASRPGTEYNEQFF.

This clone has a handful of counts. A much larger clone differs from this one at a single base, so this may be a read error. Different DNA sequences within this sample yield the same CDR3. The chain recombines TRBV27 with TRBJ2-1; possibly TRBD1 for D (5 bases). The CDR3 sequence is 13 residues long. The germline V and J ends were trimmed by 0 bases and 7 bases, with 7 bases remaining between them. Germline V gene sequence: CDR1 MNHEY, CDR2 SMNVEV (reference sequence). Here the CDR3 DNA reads TGTGCCAGCAGTTTATCGGGGCGGAATGAGCAGTTCTTC. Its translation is CASSLSGRNEQFF.

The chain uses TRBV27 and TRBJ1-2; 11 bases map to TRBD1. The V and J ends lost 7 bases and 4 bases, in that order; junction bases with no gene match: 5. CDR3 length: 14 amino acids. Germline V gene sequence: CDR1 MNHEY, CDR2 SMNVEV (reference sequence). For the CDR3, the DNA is TGTGCCAGCACACCGGGACAGGGGGGCTATGGCTACACCTTC. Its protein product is CASTPGQGGYGYTF.

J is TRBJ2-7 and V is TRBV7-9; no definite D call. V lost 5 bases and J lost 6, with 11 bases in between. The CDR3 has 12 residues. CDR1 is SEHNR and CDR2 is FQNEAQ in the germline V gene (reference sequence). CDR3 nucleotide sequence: TGTGCCAGCAGCCTTGGCCCGGCCGAGCAGTACTTC. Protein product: CASSLGPAEQYF.

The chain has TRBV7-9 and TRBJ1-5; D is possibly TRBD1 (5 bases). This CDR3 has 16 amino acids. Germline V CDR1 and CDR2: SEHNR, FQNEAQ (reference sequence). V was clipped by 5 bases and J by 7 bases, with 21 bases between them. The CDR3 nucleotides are TGTGCCAGCAGCCTGGGTTCCGGGGCCTTGAGACAGCCCCAGCATTTT. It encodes CASSLGSGALRQPQHF.

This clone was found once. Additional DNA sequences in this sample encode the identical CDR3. The CDR3 loop is CASSNQGDEQFF. Here the CDR3 DNA reads TGTGCCAGCAGTAATCAGGGGGATGAGCAGTTCTTC. The chain carries TRBV7-9 and TRBJ2-1; 7 bases match TRBD1. The germline CDR1 and CDR2 sequences are SEHNR and FQNEAQ (reference sequence). The CDR3 spans 12 residues. The ends lost 6 bases at V and 8 bases at J; junction bases unmatched: 4. The full variable domain, rest sourced from reference TRBV7-9 and TRBJ2-1, is DTGVSQNPRHKITKRGQNVTFRCDPISEHNRLYWYRQTLGQGPEFLTYFQNEAQLEKSRLLSDRFSAERPKGSFSTLEIQRTEQGDSAMYLCASSNQGDEQFFGPGTRLTVL.

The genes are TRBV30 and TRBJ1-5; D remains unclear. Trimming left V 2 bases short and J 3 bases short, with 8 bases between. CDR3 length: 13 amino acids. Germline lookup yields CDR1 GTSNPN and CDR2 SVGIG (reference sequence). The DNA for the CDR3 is TGTGCCTGGAGTCTTGTTCCCAATCAGCCCCAGCATTTT. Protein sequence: CAWSLVPNQPQHF.

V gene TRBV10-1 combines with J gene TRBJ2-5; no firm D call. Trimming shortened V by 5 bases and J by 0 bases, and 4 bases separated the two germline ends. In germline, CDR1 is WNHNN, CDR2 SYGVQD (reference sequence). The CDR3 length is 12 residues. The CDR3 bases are TGCGCCAGCAGTTCCCACCAAGAGACCCAGTACTTC. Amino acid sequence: CASSSHQETQYF.

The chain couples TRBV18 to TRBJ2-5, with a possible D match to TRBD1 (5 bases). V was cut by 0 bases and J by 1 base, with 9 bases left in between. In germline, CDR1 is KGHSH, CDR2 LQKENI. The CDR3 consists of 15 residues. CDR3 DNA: TGTGCCAGCTCACCACCAGACAGCTTCCAAGAGACCCAGTACTTC. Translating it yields CASSPPDSFQETQYF.

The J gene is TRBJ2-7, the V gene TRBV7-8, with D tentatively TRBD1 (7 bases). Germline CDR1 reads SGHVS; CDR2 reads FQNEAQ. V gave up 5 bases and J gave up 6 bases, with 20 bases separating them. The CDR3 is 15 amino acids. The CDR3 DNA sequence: TGTGCCAGCAGCACCCCAGGGGGGAGGTTTGTCGAGCAGTACTTC. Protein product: CASSTPGGRFVEQYF.

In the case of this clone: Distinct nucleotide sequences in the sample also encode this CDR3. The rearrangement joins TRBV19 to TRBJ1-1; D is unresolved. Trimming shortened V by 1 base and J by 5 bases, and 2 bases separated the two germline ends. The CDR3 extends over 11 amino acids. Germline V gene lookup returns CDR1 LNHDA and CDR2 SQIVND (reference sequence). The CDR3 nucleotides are TGTGCCAGTAGTATAGGGACTGAAGCTTTCTTT. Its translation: CASSIGTEAFF.

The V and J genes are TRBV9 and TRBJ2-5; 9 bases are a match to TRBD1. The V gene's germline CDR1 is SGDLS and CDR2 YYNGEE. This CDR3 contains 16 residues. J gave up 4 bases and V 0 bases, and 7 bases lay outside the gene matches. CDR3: CASSVDGTGLSETQYF. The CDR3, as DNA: TGTGCCAGCAGCGTAGACGGGACAGGGCTTTCAGAGACCCAGTACTTC.

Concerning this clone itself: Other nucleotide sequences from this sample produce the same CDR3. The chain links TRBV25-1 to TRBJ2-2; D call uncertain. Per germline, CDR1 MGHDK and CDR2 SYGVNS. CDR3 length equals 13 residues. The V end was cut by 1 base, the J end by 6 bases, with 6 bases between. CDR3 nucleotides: TGTGCCAGCAGTGAATTCATCGCCGGGGAGCTGTTTTTT. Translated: CASSEFIAGELFF.

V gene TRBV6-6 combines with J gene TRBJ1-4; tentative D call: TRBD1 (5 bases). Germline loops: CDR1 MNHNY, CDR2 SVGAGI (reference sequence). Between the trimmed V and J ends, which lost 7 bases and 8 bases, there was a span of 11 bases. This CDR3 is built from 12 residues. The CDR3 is CASTWGGEKLFF. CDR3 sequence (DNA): TGTGCCAGCACCTGGGGGGGAGAAAAACTGTTTTTT.

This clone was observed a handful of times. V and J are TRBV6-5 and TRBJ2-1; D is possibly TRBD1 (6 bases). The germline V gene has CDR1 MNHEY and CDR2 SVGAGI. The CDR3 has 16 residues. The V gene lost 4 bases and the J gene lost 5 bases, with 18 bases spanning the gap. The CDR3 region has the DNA TGTGCCAGCAGTTCAGAGTCCGGGACAACCAACAATGAGCAGTTCTTC. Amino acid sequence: CASSSESGTTNNEQFF.

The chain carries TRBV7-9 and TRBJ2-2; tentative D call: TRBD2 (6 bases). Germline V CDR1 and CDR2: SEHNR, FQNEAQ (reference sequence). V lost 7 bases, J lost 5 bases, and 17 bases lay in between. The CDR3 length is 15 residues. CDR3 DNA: TGTGCCAGCAAAGCTACAGGTGCGGGGACCGGGGAGCTGTTTTTT. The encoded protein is CASKATGAGTGELFF.

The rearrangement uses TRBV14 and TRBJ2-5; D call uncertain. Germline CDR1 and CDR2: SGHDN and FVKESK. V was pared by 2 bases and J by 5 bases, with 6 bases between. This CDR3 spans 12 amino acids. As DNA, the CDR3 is TGTGCCAGCAGCCAAAGCTGGGAGACCCAGTACTTC. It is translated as CASSQSWETQYF. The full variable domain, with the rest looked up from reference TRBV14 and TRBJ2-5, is EAGVTQFPSHSVIEKGQTVTLRCDPISGHDNLYWYRRVMGKEIKFLLHFVKESKQDESGMPNNRFLAERTGGTYSTLKVQPAELEDSGVYFCASSQSWETQYFGPGTRLLVL.

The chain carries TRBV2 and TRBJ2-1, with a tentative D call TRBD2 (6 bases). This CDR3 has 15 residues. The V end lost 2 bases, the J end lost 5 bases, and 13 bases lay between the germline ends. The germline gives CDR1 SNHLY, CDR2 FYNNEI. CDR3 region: CASSEMGGRDNEQFF. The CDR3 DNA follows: TGTGCCAGCAGTGAAATGGGGGGTCGGGACAATGAGCAGTTCTTC.

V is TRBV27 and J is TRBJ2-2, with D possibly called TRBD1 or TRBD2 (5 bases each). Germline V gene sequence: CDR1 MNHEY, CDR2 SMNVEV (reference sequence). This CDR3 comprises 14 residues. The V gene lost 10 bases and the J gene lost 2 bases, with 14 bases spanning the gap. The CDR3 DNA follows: TGTGCCACCACGTGGGGGTACAACACCGGGGAGCTGTTTTTT. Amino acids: CATTWGYNTGELFF.